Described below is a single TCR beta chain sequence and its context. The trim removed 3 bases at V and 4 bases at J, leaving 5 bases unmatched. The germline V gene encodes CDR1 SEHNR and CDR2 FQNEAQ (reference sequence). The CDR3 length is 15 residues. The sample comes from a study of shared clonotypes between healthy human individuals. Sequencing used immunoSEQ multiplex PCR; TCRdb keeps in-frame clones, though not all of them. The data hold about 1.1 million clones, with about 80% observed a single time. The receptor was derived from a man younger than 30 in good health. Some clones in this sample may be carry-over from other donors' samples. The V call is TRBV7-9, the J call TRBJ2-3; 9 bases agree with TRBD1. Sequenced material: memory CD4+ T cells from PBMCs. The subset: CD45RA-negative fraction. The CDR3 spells CASSFGTGSSDTQYF. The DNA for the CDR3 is TGTGCCAGCAGCTTTGGGACAGGGTCTTCAGATACGCAGTATTTT.